Listed below are T cell receptor beta chains from one sample, sequenced in a study of T cells in Graves' hyperthyroidism and ophthalmopathy. From the multiplex PCR reads, TCRdb called clonotypes with MiXCR, one entry per CDR3 protein. The sample records 350,000 to 400,000 distinct CDR3 sequences, under 20% being singletons. Sequencing was done on a sample of blood. Every receptor here comes from a woman aged 18-35 years with Graves' hyperthyroidism. Each CDR3 is given with its conserved first and last residue. A D gene is named only where the DNA matches it firmly. The size field is filled for only some rows; it gives once, few, many or a size class.

d_call | clone_size | j_call | v_call | cdr3_nt | cdr3_aa
. | many | TRBJ1-1 | TRBV28 | TGTGGCGACGGGAACACTGAAGCTTTCTTT | CGDGNTEAFF
. | . | TRBJ1-3 | TRBV6-1 | TGTGCCAGCAGGACTTTTGCTGGAAACACCATATATTTT | CASRTFAGNTIYF
TRBD1 | few | TRBJ2-7 | TRBV30 | TGTGCCTGGAATCCCAGCGAGGGGGCCTACGTGCAGTACTTC | CAWNPSEGAYVQYF
TRBD2 | many | TRBJ2-5 | TRBV20-1 | TGCAGTGCTAGACCCCAGGGGGGGCTAGCGGGGGGAGCCCAGTACTTC | CSARPQGGLAGGAQYF
TRBD2 | . | TRBJ2-5 | TRBV12-3/TRBV12-4 | TGTGCCAGCACCTCCCAGCGGGGGGGCGGAGAGACCCAGTACTTC | CASTSQRGGGETQYF
TRBD2 | many | TRBJ2-7 | TRBV12-3/TRBV12-4 | TGTGCCAGCACTTTAAGAGTGGGTTGGACGCGGGAGGCGGGCGAGCAGTACTTC | CASTLRVGWTREAGEQYF
TRBD1 | many | TRBJ2-7 | TRBV3-1 | TGTGCCAGCAGCCCAAGGGGGCCGGGTGGCGACGAGCAGTACTTC | CASSPRGPGGDEQYF
TRBD2 | many | TRBJ2-4 | TRBV7-2 | TGTGCCAGCACCCCCGGGGGGGCTGTTGGCATTCAGTACTTC | CASTPGGAVGIQYF
TRBD1 | many | TRBJ1-1 | TRBV6-1 | TGTGCCACCTGGACAGGGTGGACTGGAGCTTTCTTT | CATWTGWTGAFF
TRBD1 | many | TRBJ2-7 | TRBV9 | TGTGCCAGCAGCCCCGGGACAGGGGGCGGGTACGAGCAGTACTTC | CASSPGTGGGYEQYF
. | many | TRBJ2-6 | TRBV20-1 | TGCAGTGCTAGTGGGATCTTTATGCTCTCTGGGGCCAACGTCCTGACTTTC | CSASGIFMLSGANVLTF
. | . | TRBJ2-2 | TRBV20-1 | TGCAGTGCTAGAGATTTGAAGCTCCAGAACACCGGGGAGCTGTTTTTT | CSARDLKLQNTGELFF
. | many | TRBJ1-1 | TRBV27 | TGTGCCAGCAGTTTATACGCAGGTTGGAATGTGAACACTGAAGCTTTCTTT | CASSLYAGWNVNTEAFF
. | many | TRBJ1-5 | TRBV12-3/TRBV12-4 | TGTGCCAGCAGTTTTGGGCTCGATCAGCCCCAGCATTTT | CASSFGLDQPQHF
TRBD1 | few | TRBJ2-7 | TRBV19 | TGTGCCAGTAGTATTGCTACAGGGGGCTTTACCGAGCAGTACTTC | CASSIATGGFTEQYF
. | . | TRBJ2-7 | TRBV24-1 | TGTGCCACCAGTGATCCCGGACAGAACTCCTACGAGCAGTACTTC | CATSDPGQNSYEQYF
TRBD1 | many | TRBJ2-7 | TRBV20-1 | TGCAGTGCTACCCGGGACAGGGGGCTCTGGGAGCAGTACTTC | CSATRDRGLWEQYF
. | . | TRBJ2-2 | TRBV5-1 | TGCGCCAGCAGCGGAGGACGGCGGGCCGGGGAGCTGTTTTTT | CASSGGRRAGELFF
. | many | TRBJ2-5 | TRBV29-1 | TGCAGCGCTCGGACAGTTCAAGAGACCCAGTACTTC | CSARTVQETQYF
TRBD1 | . | TRBJ1-1 | TRBV5-1 | TGCGCCAGCAGCTTGGCCGGACAGGGGGCGGTGGGGTTGTTT | CASSLAGQGAVGLF
. | many | TRBJ1-2 | TRBV15 | TGTGCCACCAGCAGAGAGGGCGGGGGGAACTATGGCTACACCTTC | CATSREGGGNYGYTF
TRBD2 | many | TRBJ2-7 | TRBV12-3/TRBV12-4 | TGTGCCAGCAGTTTTGGGACTAGGAACTCCTACGAGCAGTACTTC | CASSFGTRNSYEQYF
. | many | TRBJ2-7 | TRBV28 | TGTGCCAGCAATTTACCCGCCCCAGATTACGAGCAGTACTTC | CASNLPAPDYEQYF
. | many | TRBJ1-1 | TRBV12-3/TRBV12-4 | TGTGCCAGCAGTTGGATGAACACTGAAGCTTTCTTT | CASSWMNTEAFF
TRBD1 | many | TRBJ2-2 | TRBV12-3/TRBV12-4 | TGTGCCAGCAGTATGGGACAGACGAACACCGGGGAGCTGTTTTTT | CASSMGQTNTGELFF
. | few | TRBJ2-5 | TRBV12-3/TRBV12-4 | TGTGCCAGCAGTCTAGTTGAGACCAAGTACTTC | CASSLVETKYF
TRBD2 | . | TRBJ2-5 | TRBV7-8 | TGTGCCAGCAGGCGGGGGGTCGAGACCCAGTACTTC | CASRRGVETQYF
. | . | TRBJ2-7 | TRBV24-1 | TGTGCCACCGGGGACATCTACGAGCAGTACTTC | CATGDIYEQYF
TRBD1 | many | TRBJ2-7 | TRBV5-1 | TGCGCCAGCAGCCCCCGGACAGGAAGTTACTACGAGCAGTATTTC | CASSPRTGSYYEQYF